Below are 8 T cell receptor beta chains sequenced from a single sample in a study of blood T cell repertoires in COVID-19. TCRdb keeps only in-frame clones here, not all; method: immunoSEQ multiplex PCR. The data hold roughly 260,000 clones, with around 82% observed a single time. The source material was peripheral blood. The origin of the receptors is a woman aged 80 or over with active or convalescent COVID-19.

This sequence joins TRBV18 and TRBJ2-7; TRBD2 agrees at 12 bases. CDR3 length equals 16 residues. J was trimmed by 5 bases and V by 3 bases; bases with no gene match: 8. CDR1 is KGHSH, CDR2 LQKENI, per germline. The CDR3, as DNA: TGTGCCAGCTCACCCAGAAGACTAGCGGGAGTGAACGAGCAGTACTTC. Translated: CASSPRRLAGVNEQYF.

This chain joins TRBV2 and TRBJ2-5; the match to TRBD2 covers 8 bases. From germline, CDR1 is SNHLY and CDR2 FYNNEI. Unmatched junction bases numbered 8, after V lost 8 bases and J lost 0 bases. The CDR3 length is 15 residues. The CDR3 is CASVPALADQETQYF. The CDR3 nucleotides read TGTGCCAGCGTCCCTGCACTAGCGGACCAAGAGACCCAGTACTTC.

This chain uses TRBV6-1 with TRBJ1-6; D may be TRBD1 (5 bases). Germline assignment: CDR1 MNHNS and CDR2 SASEGT. The CDR3 sequence is 15 residues long. Trimming left V 2 bases short and J 5 bases short, with 10 bases between. The CDR3 nucleotides read TGTGCCAGCAGTGAAACAGGCCCAAATAATTCACCCCTCCACTTT. Protein sequence: CASSETGPNNSPLHF.

In regard to this clone: The sample carries other DNA sequences with the same CDR3. This sequence joins TRBV18 and TRBJ1-1; D gene uncertain. Trimming removed 3 bases at V and 5 bases at J, with 10 bases between. The germline V gene encodes CDR1 KGHSH and CDR2 LQKENI. There are 13 residues in the CDR3. The CDR3 DNA is TGTGCCAGCTCACCTGGACGCGGGACTGAAGCTTTCTTT. Amino acid sequence: CASSPGRGTEAFF.

This clone was picked up a small number of times. V gene TRBV5-5 combines with J gene TRBJ2-7; 13 bases map to TRBD2. Losses at the gene ends were 2 bases for V and 5 bases for J; bases not matched to a gene: 4. This CDR3 contains 15 residues. From germline, CDR1 is SGHKS and CDR2 YYEKEE (reference sequence). CDR3 DNA: TGTGCCAGCAGCTTTTTCGGACTAGCGGGAGACGAGCAGTACTTC. It translates to CASSFFGLAGDEQYF.

The chain uses TRBV28 and TRBJ1-1; D perhaps matches TRBD1 (5 bases). The V gene's germline CDR1 is MDHEN and CDR2 SYDVKM. V was shortened by 4 bases and J by 0 bases, with 9 bases between the two germline ends. The CDR3 runs to 14 residues. CDR3 in amino acids: CASSSTGLNTEAFF. The CDR3 DNA follows: TGTGCCAGCAGTTCAACAGGACTGAACACTGAAGCTTTCTTT.

This clone was recorded a few times. V is TRBV25-1 and J is TRBJ1-1; tentative D call: TRBD1 (5 bases). The CDR3 is 14 residues long. The germline V gene encodes CDR1 MGHDK and CDR2 SYGVNS. V lost 5 bases, J lost 0 bases, and 10 bases lay in between. CDR3 in DNA: TGTGCCAGCAGTACCGGGGGAATGAACACTGAAGCTTTCTTT. Encoded protein: CASSTGGMNTEAFF.

The table lists this clone with a few counts. The V call is TRBV5-1, the J call TRBJ2-7, with 7 bases lining up with TRBD1. After removal of 3 bases from V and 4 bases from J, the junction contained 1 base not matched to a gene. Looked up from germline, CDR1 is SGHRS and CDR2 is YFSETQ. The CDR3 consists of 12 residues. The CDR3 DNA reads as TGCGCCAGCAGCTGGGACAGTTACGAGCAGTACTTC. This encodes CASSWDSYEQYF.